These T cell receptor beta chains were read from a single sample in a study of blood T cells in healthy people across ages. TCRdb passed the 5' RACE reads through MiXCR, listing each CDR3 protein once. The data contain over 550,000 distinct CDR3 sequences, about 30% of them seen just once; the ten biggest clones take up less than 20%. What was sequenced was blood. These TCRs come from a woman aged 80 or over in good health. The CDR3 runs from the conserved cysteine through the conserved F or W. The order of the fields is D gene, J gene, V gene, clone size, CDR3 protein, CDR3 DNA. The D gene is left open where the match is weak. Only part of the rows carry a size: once, few, many, or a class if the clone is expanded.

TRBD2 | TRBJ2-3 | TRBV20-1 | few | CSARDPGLAGTTDTQYF | TGCAGTGCTAGAGATCCTGGGTTAGCGGGGACCACAGATACGCAGTATTTT
NA | TRBJ1-2 | TRBV7-2 | many | CASNRDTRTNYGYTF | TGTGCCAGCAACCGGGACACGAGAACTAACTATGGCTACACCTTC
TRBD1 | TRBJ1-2 | TRBV24-1 | few | CATSDPDRANYGYTF | TGTGCCACCAGTGACCCGGACAGGGCCAACTATGGCTACACCTTC
TRBD1 | TRBJ1-1 | TRBV14 | many | CASSPADRVNTEAFF | TGTGCCAGCAGCCCAGCGGACAGGGTGAACACTGAAGCTTTCTTT
TRBD1 | TRBJ1-1 | TRBV20-1 | NA | CSARARDRGMNTEAFF | TGCAGTGCTAGAGCCCGGGACAGGGGAATGAACACTGAAGCTTTCTTT
NA | TRBJ1-6 | TRBV5-1 | many | CASSPEGRGNYNSPLHF | TGCGCCAGCAGCCCCGAAGGCCGGGGGAACTATAATTCACCCCTCCACTTT
TRBD2 | TRBJ2-5 | TRBV20-1 | many | CSAGLAGQETQYF | TGCAGTGCTGGACTAGCGGGGCAAGAGACCCAGTACTTC
TRBD2 | TRBJ2-3 | TRBV20-1 | NA | CSASLLAGGTTDTQYF | TGCAGTGCTAGCCTCCTAGCGGGGGGAACCACAGATACGCAGTATTTT
NA | TRBJ2-3 | TRBV7-2 | many | CASSFGLTTDTQYF | TGCGCCAGCAGCTTCGGACTGACCACAGATACGCAGTATTTT
TRBD1 | TRBJ2-3 | TRBV6-1 | NA | CASSETRGLTDTQYF | TGTGCCAGCAGTGAGACGAGGGGGCTCACAGATACGCAGTATTTT
NA | TRBJ1-5 | TRBV6-2/TRBV6-3 | many | CASSYWGPNQPQHF | TGTGCCAGCAGTTACTGGGGACCCAATCAGCCCCAGCATTTT
TRBD1 | TRBJ1-5 | TRBV6-2/TRBV6-3 | NA | CASTLTGGTQPQHF | TGTGCCAGCACCCTGACAGGGGGCACCCAGCCCCAGCATTTT
TRBD1 | TRBJ1-1 | TRBV29-1 | many | CSVSTGGWTEAFF | TGCAGCGTCTCGACAGGGGGATGGACTGAAGCTTTCTTT
NA | TRBJ2-7 | TRBV7-2 | many | CASGQSSYEQYF | TGTGCCTCCGGACAGAGCTCCTACGAGCAGTACTTC
NA | TRBJ2-3 | TRBV20-1 | few | CSAGPEKQYF | TGCAGTGCCGGACCTGAGAAGCAGTATTTT
NA | TRBJ1-2 | TRBV20-1 | many | CSARDLGQLHNYGYTF | TGCAGTGCTAGAGATTTAGGACAGCTACATAACTATGGCTACACCTTC
NA | TRBJ1-2 | TRBV28 | NA | CASSLQQRTYGYTF | TGTGCCAGCAGTTTACAGCAGAGGACCTATGGCTACACCTTC
TRBD1 | TRBJ2-6 | TRBV14 | many | CASSQDRLRSGANVLTF | TGTGCCAGCAGCCAGGACAGGTTGCGCTCTGGGGCCAACGTCCTGACTTTC
NA | TRBJ2-1 | TRBV7-9 | NA | CASSPRGMTRGVYNEQFF | TGTGCCAGCAGCCCCCGAGGCATGACTCGAGGGGTCTACAATGAGCAGTTCTTC
TRBD2 | TRBJ2-3 | TRBV6-2/TRBV6-3 | few | CASSYSGGLADTQYF | TGTGCCAGCAGTTACTCGGGGGGGTTGGCAGATACGCAGTATTTT
NA | TRBJ2-4 | TRBV7-9 | NA | CASSLAGGTLAKNIQYF | TGTGCCAGCAGCTTAGCGGGGGGCACTCTAGCCAAAAACATTCAGTACTTC
TRBD2 | TRBJ2-3 | TRBV6-6 | many | CASRNRASGGSTDTQYF | TGTGCCAGCAGAAACCGGGCTAGCGGGGGGTCCACAGATACGCAGTATTTT
TRBD1 | TRBJ2-3 | TRBV29-1 | many | CSVVGAGGGSTDTQYF | TGCAGCGTTGTAGGGGCAGGGGGCGGGAGCACAGATACGCAGTATTTT
TRBD2 | TRBJ2-7 | TRBV7-9 | many | CASSLISSGAQREQYF | TGTGCCAGCAGCTTAATTTCTAGCGGGGCCCAGCGGGAGCAGTACTTC
TRBD1 | TRBJ2-1 | TRBV20-1 | many | CSAGAGGPYNEQFF | TGCAGTGCTGGGGCAGGGGGCCCCTACAATGAGCAGTTCTTC
NA | TRBJ2-7 | TRBV5-1 | many | CASSRDLSYEQYF | TGCGCCAGCAGCCGGGACCTATCCTACGAGCAGTACTTC
NA | TRBJ2-7 | TRBV28 | many | CASSFPLSYEQYF | TGTGCCAGCAGTTTCCCCCTCTCCTACGAGCAGTACTTC
TRBD2 | TRBJ2-5 | TRBV5-1 | many | CASSFNGGGERETQYF | TGCGCCAGCAGCTTTAACGGCGGGGGGGAGAGAGAGACCCAGTACTTC
TRBD1 | TRBJ2-1 | TRBV2 | NA | CASSGQGGCNEQFF | TGTGCCAGCAGCGGACAGGGAGGCTGCAATGAGCAGTTCTTC
TRBD2 | TRBJ2-7 | TRBV11-2 | many | CASRLAGNYEQYF | TGTGCCAGCAGACTAGCGGGTAACTACGAGCAGTACTTC
NA | TRBJ2-5 | TRBV15 | NA | CATSRDGSSETQYF | TGTGCCACCAGCAGAGATGGTAGCTCGGAGACCCAGTACTTC
NA | TRBJ2-3 | TRBV20-1 | many | CSATLGFSTDTQYF | TGCAGTGCTACTTTGGGGTTTAGCACAGATACGCAGTATTTT
NA | TRBJ2-7 | TRBV29-1 | few | CSVGTHNDYEQYF | TGCAGCGTTGGGACTCATAATGATTACGAGCAGTACTTC
NA | TRBJ2-1 | TRBV18 | NA | CASSRPLTSANEQFF | TGTGCCAGCTCCCGCCCCTTAACCTCCGCAAATGAGCAGTTCTTC
TRBD1 | TRBJ1-2 | TRBV27 | many | CASSLSGTGIYGYTF | TGTGCCAGCAGTTTATCCGGGACAGGCATCTATGGCTACACCTTC
NA | TRBJ1-1 | TRBV7-3 | few | CASSRTGGGRNTEAFF | TGTGCCAGCAGCCGGACCGGGGGCGGCCGGAACACTGAAGCTTTCTTT
TRBD1 | TRBJ2-3 | TRBV6-5 | many | CASTKGGRGRSDTQYF | TGTGCCAGCACCAAAGGCGGCAGGGGGCGATCGGATACGCAGTATTTT
TRBD1 | TRBJ1-6 | TRBV20-1 | NA | CSARDRDRGDSPLHF | TGCAGTGCTAGAGACCGGGACAGGGGTGATTCACCCCTCCACTTT
NA | TRBJ2-5 | TRBV19 | NA | CAGSMAEGETQYF | TGTGCCGGGAGCATGGCGGAGGGAGAGACCCAGTACTTC
TRBD2 | TRBJ2-5 | TRBV28 | NA | CTSSAAGGRYNEQYF | TGTACCAGCAGCGCTGCGGGGGGCCGCTACAATGAGCAGTACTTC
NA | TRBJ2-7 | TRBV7-9 | many | CASSTGTEAYEQYF | TGTGCCAGCAGTACCGGGACGGAGGCCTACGAGCAGTACTTC
NA | TRBJ2-1 | TRBV6-1 | many | CASSEVAFIEQFF | TGTGCCAGCAGTGAAGTCGCGTTTATTGAGCAGTTCTTC
TRBD1 | TRBJ1-4 | TRBV10-3 | NA | CAIREGTGGGKLFF | TGTGCCATCAGGGAGGGGACAGGGGGCGGAAAACTGTTTTTT
NA | TRBJ2-3 | TRBV7-2 | NA | CASSPGGVTQYF | TGTGCCAGCAGCCCCGGCGGTGTTACGCAGTATTTT
NA | TRBJ1-1 | TRBV7-3 | few | CASSQGRGGPTMNTEAFF | TGTGCCAGCAGTCAAGGGCGGGGGGGGCCAACGATGAACACTGAAGCTTTCTTT
NA | TRBJ1-4 | TRBV4-2 | many | CASSQESQGNEKLFF | TGTGCCAGCAGCCAAGAAAGCCAGGGTAATGAAAAACTGTTTTTT
NA | TRBJ1-1 | TRBV20-1 | few | CSARGVTEAFF | TGCAGTGCTCGGGGCGTCACTGAAGCTTTCTTT
NA | TRBJ2-7 | TRBV5-1 | many | CASSLSGVMDEQYF | TGCGCCAGCAGCTTATCAGGGGTCATGGACGAGCAGTACTTC
NA | TRBJ1-5 | TRBV2 | NA | CASSEAGGQPQHF | TGTGCCAGCAGTGAAGCGGGGGGCCAGCCCCAGCATTTT
NA | TRBJ1-1 | TRBV4-2 | many | CASSQDRTRLKGEAFF | TGTGCCAGCAGCCAAGACCGGACAAGGCTTAAAGGTGAAGCTTTCTTT
NA | TRBJ2-3 | TRBV20-1 | many | CSARGPGTDTQYF | TGCAGTGCTAGAGGCCCGGGAACAGATACGCAGTATTTT
NA | TRBJ1-6 | TRBV6-1 | NA | CASRLDGDYNSPLHF | TGTGCCAGCCGGTTGGACGGGGACTATAATTCACCCCTCCACTTT
NA | TRBJ2-1 | TRBV7-9 | NA | CASSPRGASSYNEQFF | TGTGCCAGCAGCCCCCGGGGTGCTAGCTCCTACAATGAGCAGTTCTTC
TRBD2 | TRBJ2-1 | TRBV11-2 | NA | CASSSGLAGTYNEQFF | TGTGCCAGCAGCTCCGGACTAGCGGGGACATACAATGAGCAGTTCTTC